The 3 T cell receptor beta chains given below trace back to one sample, sequenced in a study of identical twins. TCRdb used MiXCR to reprocess the 5' RACE reads, holding one entry per CDR3 protein. The sample carries a few hundred thousand distinct CDR3 sequences, 9.5% to 10% recorded once. The same sample was also studied in work on yellow fever vaccine responses in identical twins.

The sample comprised PBMCs. These receptors all come from a woman aged 18-29 years in good health.

The rearrangement uses TRBV20-1 and TRBJ2-1, with TRBD2 matching over 7 bases. The V segment lost 5 bases and the J segment 2 bases; nucleotides outside the gene matches: 6. CDR3 size: 14 residues. Germline CDR1 and CDR2: DFQATT and SNEGSKA (reference sequence). CDR3 DNA sequence: TGCAGTGCTGAGACCGGGACTACCTACAATGAGCAGTTCTTC. This sequence encodes CSAETGTTYNEQFF.

V usage is TRBV20-1 and J usage is TRBJ2-1, with unresolved D. The germline CDR1 and CDR2 sequences are DFQATT and SNEGSKA (reference sequence). This CDR3 contains 11 residues. CDR3 amino acids: CRPNSVDEQFF. The DNA of the CDR3 is TGCAGGCCGAATTCGGTGGATGAGCAGTTCTTC.

At least ten counts were recorded for this clonotype. The J gene is TRBJ2-1, the V gene TRBV6-1; TRBD2 matches at 10 bases. Germline CDR1 MNHNS, CDR2 SASEGT. J lost 4 bases, V lost 6 bases, and 3 bases had no gene match. This CDR3 comprises 14 residues. CDR3 bases: TGTGCCAGCAGGGGGACTAGCGAGTACAATGAGCAGTTCTTC. Protein product: CASRGTSEYNEQFF.